The 29 T cell receptor beta chains below all came from one sample that was sequenced in a study of blood T cell repertoires in COVID-19. Clones were read by immunoSEQ multiplex PCR, and TCRdb kept only the in-frame ones, dropping some. The repertoire includes some 130,000 clones, roughly 79% of them detected once, and 10% to 12% sits in the top ten. Sequenced input: peripheral blood. Receptor source: a human donor in a cohort sampled during active COVID-19.

The chain employs TRBV2 and TRBJ2-3; 8 bases fit TRBD2. This CDR3 has 13 residues. Losses at the gene ends were 2 bases for V and 8 bases for J; bases not matched to a gene: 3. Germline values: CDR1 SNHLY, CDR2 FYNNEI. The DNA of the CDR3 is TGTGCCAGCAGTGAAACGGGGGGGGCTACGCAGTATTTT. Protein: CASSETGGATQYF.

The CDR3 spells CSVSGGNYGYTF. In DNA, the CDR3 is TGCAGCGTTTCCGGGGGTAACTATGGCTACACCTTC. This chain connects TRBV29-1 to TRBJ1-2, with D maybe TRBD1 (5 bases). Germline V gene sequence: CDR1 SQVTM, CDR2 ANQGSEA. V lost 5 bases to trimming and J lost 1 base, with 8 bases between them. CDR3 length: 12 amino acids.

This clone occurred once. The CDR3 DNA follows: TGTGCCAGGACCCCGGACTATAGCAATCAGCCCCAGCATTTT. Protein: CARTPDYSNQPQHF. The V and J genes are TRBV6-5 and TRBJ1-5; unclear D gene. With 9 bases removed from V and 0 bases from J, the gap between germline ends came to 12 bases. Germline V gene lookup returns CDR1 MNHEY and CDR2 SVGAGI. This CDR3 is built from 14 residues.

The rearrangement links TRBV4-1 to TRBJ2-7; maybe TRBD1 (6 bases). This CDR3 comprises 14 residues. Trimming removed 5 bases at V and 3 bases at J, with 14 bases between. CDR1 and CDR2 (germline): MGHRA, YSYEKL. The CDR3 DNA sequence: TGCGCCAGCAGCGAACAGACAGGTATCTACGAGCAGTACTTC. It translates to CASSEQTGIYEQYF.

The table lists this clone with a count of one. The chain joins TRBV30 to TRBJ2-1, with D perhaps matching TRBD1 (6 bases). Trimming took off 0 bases at V and 2 bases at J, with 8 bases between the two ends. From germline, CDR1 is GTSNPN and CDR2 SVGIG (reference sequence). CDR3 length equals 14 residues. The CDR3 DNA follows: TGTGCCTGGAGTGTCGGGACACCCTACAATGAGCAGTTCTTC. The encoded protein is CAWSVGTPYNEQFF.

The chain links TRBV5-6 to TRBJ2-5; D ambiguous. Germline loops: CDR1 SGHDT, CDR2 YYEEEE. CDR3 size: 14 residues. Trimming took 3 bases from V and 5 from J, leaving 14 bases between them. In nucleotides, the CDR3 is TGTGCCAGCAGCTCCAGTGCGGTAGTGGAGACCCAGTACTTC. This encodes CASSSSAVVETQYF.

CDR3 amino acids: CASSASGQGYGYTF. The CDR3 bases are TGCGCCAGCAGTGCCTCCGGACAGGGATATGGCTACACCTTC. V gene TRBV10-1 combines with J gene TRBJ1-2; 8 bases align to TRBD1. The CDR3 totals 14 residues. The germline V gene has CDR1 WNHNN and CDR2 SYGVQD (reference sequence). The V segment lost 4 bases and the J segment 5 bases; nucleotides outside the gene matches: 6.

This chain joins TRBV7-2 and TRBJ1-4; the match to TRBD1 covers 10 bases. Per the germline V gene, CDR1 is SGHTA and CDR2 is FQGNSA. The V and J ends lost 2 bases and 10 bases, in that order; junction bases with no gene match: 7. CDR3 size: 15 residues. The DNA for the CDR3 is TGTGCCAGCAGCTTAACGGGACAGGGGACTGGAAAACTGTTTTTT. It specifies CASSLTGQGTGKLFF.

This clone was picked up one time. V gene TRBV6-5 combines with J gene TRBJ2-7; 8 nucleotides line up with TRBD1. V gave up 7 bases and J gave up 2 bases; unmatched junction bases: 7. CDR1 and CDR2 from the germline V gene are MNHEY and SVGAGI. CDR3 size: 14 residues. CDR3 amino acids: CASTYRDRPYEQYF. CDR3 coding DNA: TGTGCCAGCACCTATCGGGACAGGCCCTACGAGCAGTACTTC.

J is TRBJ1-2 and V is TRBV19; 8 nucleotides match TRBD1. From germline, CDR1 is LNHDA and CDR2 SQIVND (reference sequence). The CDR3 is 17 amino acids. Trimming removed 5 bases from V and 1 base from J; junction bases left unmatched: 12. The CDR3 loop reads CASSPRPGGAGNYGYTF. As DNA, the CDR3 is TGTGCCAGTAGTCCGCGGCCAGGGGGCGCCGGTAACTATGGCTACACCTTC.

The J gene is TRBJ1-1, the V gene TRBV5-6; TRBD1 is a possible D gene (6 bases). The V end was cut by 0 bases, the J end by 11 bases, with 14 bases between. Germline lookup yields CDR1 SGHDT and CDR2 YYEEEE. The CDR3 has 13 residues. The CDR3 protein is CASSLEVEGEAFF. The CDR3 bases are TGTGCCAGCAGCTTGGAGGTCGAGGGGGAGGCTTTCTTT.

V gene TRBV18 combines with J gene TRBJ1-6; TRBD1 aligns across 8 bases. Germline assignment: CDR1 KGHSH and CDR2 LQKENI. With V trimmed by 2 bases and J by 5 bases, 8 bases remained unmatched. CDR3 length: 17 amino acids. For the CDR3, the DNA is TGTGCCAGCTCACCAGCGGACAGGGCTTCGGATAATTCACCCCTCCACTTT. It translates to CASSPADRASDNSPLHF.

This chain connects TRBV29-1 to TRBJ1-1, with D possibly matching TRBD1 (5 bases). The CDR3 extends over 14 amino acids. V lost 6 bases to trimming and J lost 4 bases, with 18 bases between them. The germline gives CDR1 SQVTM, CDR2 ANQGSEA. In DNA form, the CDR3 reads TGCAGCGTATCCCTTGCAGGGATCCGCACTGAAGCTTTCTTT. Translation gives CSVSLAGIRTEAFF. Full variable domain (outside the CDR3, taken from reference TRBV29-1 and TRBJ1-1): SAVISQKPSRDICQRGTSLTIQCQVDSQVTMMFWYRQQPGQSLTLIATANQGSEATYESGFVIDKFPISRPNLTFSTLTVSNMSPEDSSIYLCSVSLAGIRTEAFFGQGTRLTVV.

This clone turned up a few times. This rearrangement joins TRBV2 to TRBJ1-5, with D possibly TRBD1 on 6 matching bases. CDR3 size: 16 residues. V was pared by 6 bases and J by 4 bases, with 19 bases between. Germline V gene data show CDR1 as SNHLY and CDR2 as FYNNEI. This CDR3 reads CASRDLRDMKNQPQHF. The CDR3 DNA is TGTGCCAGCAGGGATCTCCGGGACATGAAGAATCAGCCCCAGCATTTT.

The rearrangement uses TRBV6-4 and TRBJ2-1, with 10 bases matching TRBD2. From germline, CDR1 is MRHNA and CDR2 SNTAGT. V shed 6 bases and J 9 bases; nucleotides not matched to a gene: 20. The CDR3 is 18 amino acids. The CDR3 region is CASSADPLAGGAPIEQFF. CDR3 sequence (DNA): TGTGCCAGCAGCGCAGACCCTTTAGCGGGGGGTGCTCCAATTGAGCAGTTCTTC.

This rearrangement joins TRBV6-6 to TRBJ1-6, with D perhaps TRBD1 (6 bases). The CDR3 has 14 amino acids. The germline V gene encodes CDR1 MNHNY and CDR2 SVGAGI (reference sequence). Deletions cut 10 bases from V and 8 bases from J, with 18 bases between. The CDR3 loop reads CATGREGVYSPLHF. The DNA for the CDR3 is TGTGCCACCGGCCGGGAGGGGGTTTATTCACCCCTCCACTTT.

The V gene is TRBV5-4, the J gene TRBJ2-2; 10 positions agree with TRBD1. Germline-derived CDR1 and CDR2 are SGHNT and YYREEE (reference sequence). The V and J ends lost 4 bases and 6 bases, in that order; junction bases with no gene match: 6. The CDR3 extends over 15 amino acids. The CDR3 nucleotides are TGTGCCAGCAGCCCACGGACAGGGGGTTCCGGGGAGCTGTTTTTT. This translates into CASSPRTGGSGELFF.

The chain employs TRBV3-1 (or the pseudogene TRBV3-2) and TRBJ1-1; D is unclear. Germline V lookup: CDR1 LGHDT, CDR2 YNNKEL (reference sequence). This CDR3 has 12 residues. Trimming pared 0 bases from V and 9 bases from J, leaving 8 bases between. CDR3 DNA: TGTGCCAGCAGCCAAGAAGGAGCAAAAGCTTTCTTT. Its protein is CASSQEGAKAFF.

The rearrangement uses TRBV2 and TRBJ2-3; 8 nucleotides agree with TRBD1. V shed 10 bases and J 3 bases; nucleotides not matched to a gene: 3. The CDR3 spans 12 residues. Germline CDR1 reads SNHLY; CDR2 reads FYNNEI. CDR3 region: CANGQGTDTQYF. CDR3 in DNA: TGTGCCAACGGACAGGGAACAGATACGCAGTATTTT.

The count of this clone is one. V usage is TRBV5-1 and J usage is TRBJ2-6; TRBD2 is a possible D gene (6 bases). The V gene lost 0 bases and the J gene lost 2 bases, with 6 bases spanning the gap. Germline CDR1 and CDR2: SGHRS and YFSETQ. The CDR3 spans 15 residues. Here the CDR3 DNA reads TGCGCCAGCAGCTTGGGCGGGGCTGGGGCCAACGTCCTGACTTTC. Translation: CASSLGGAGANVLTF.

This clone was counted once. This chain uses TRBV5-6 with TRBJ2-5; no clear D gene. Germline CDR1 SGHDT, CDR2 YYEEEE. Trimming removed 0 bases from V and 3 bases from J, with 6 bases in between. The CDR3 is 13 amino acids. CDR3 nucleotide sequence: TGTGCCAGCAGCTTGGACAGTGAAGAGACCCAGTACTTC. This codes for CASSLDSEETQYF. The whole variable domain, filled in from reference TRBV5-6 and TRBJ2-5, reads DAGVTQSPTHLIKTRGQQVTLRCSPKSGHDTVSWYQQALGQGPQFIFQYYEEEERQRGNFPDRFSGHQFPNYSSELNVNALLLGDSALYLCASSLDSEETQYFGPGTRLLVL.

This clone turned up a few times. V gene TRBV5-1 combines with J gene TRBJ1-2; TRBD1 matches 7 bases. Looked up from germline, CDR1 is SGHRS and CDR2 is YFSETQ. The CDR3 loop spans 14 amino acids. Trimming took 1 base from V and 4 from J; bases not matched to a gene: 4. The CDR3 DNA follows: TGCGCCAGCAGCTTGAAGGGACAGAGCTATGGCTACACCTTC. This sequence encodes CASSLKGQSYGYTF.

This chain joins TRBV6-2 or TRBV6-3 and TRBJ1-5; D is ambiguous. The V and J ends lost 1 base and 0 bases respectively, with 7 bases between them. Germline values: CDR1 MNHEY, CDR2 SVGEGT. The CDR3 has 15 residues. The CDR3 sequence is CASSYWQNSNQPQHF. For the CDR3, the DNA is TGTGCCAGCAGTTACTGGCAAAATAGCAATCAGCCCCAGCATTTT.

The count of this clone is one. The rearrangement uses TRBV7-9 and TRBJ2-2; TRBD2 matches 10 bases. Germline V lookup: CDR1 SEHNR, CDR2 FQNEAQ (reference sequence). The CDR3 sequence is 19 residues long. V gave up 0 bases and J gave up 2 bases; unmatched junction bases: 9. As DNA, the CDR3 is TGTGCCAGCAGCTTAGCGTATATGACTAGCGGGCGAAACACCGGGGAGCTGTTTTTT. Protein product: CASSLAYMTSGRNTGELFF. Filled out from reference TRBV7-9 and TRBJ2-2, the complete variable domain reads DTGVSQNPRHKITKRGQNVTFRCDPISEHNRLYWYRQTLGQGPEFLTYFQNEAQLEKSRLLSDRFSAERPKGSFSTLEIQRTEQGDSAMYLCASSLAYMTSGRNTGELFFGEGSRLTVL.

This chain connects TRBV11-2 to TRBJ1-1; maybe TRBD1 (5 bases). V was cut by 5 bases and J by 2 bases, with 18 bases left in between. Germline values: CDR1 SGHAT, CDR2 FQNNGV. The CDR3 is made up of 16 amino acids. CDR3 sequence: CASSPPGGDPNTEAFF. DNA for the CDR3: TGTGCCAGCAGCCCCCCGGGGGGGGACCCTAACACTGAAGCTTTCTTT.

The chain uses TRBV5-1 and TRBJ2-7, with D possibly TRBD1 on 6 matching bases. Trimming pared 4 bases from V and 2 bases from J, leaving 13 bases between. Germline CDR1 and CDR2: SGHRS and YFSETQ. This CDR3 comprises 14 residues. CDR3 loop: CASSPDRDPYEQYF. The CDR3 nucleotides are TGCGCCAGCAGCCCGGACAGAGACCCCTACGAGCAGTACTTC. Filled out from reference TRBV5-1 and TRBJ2-7, the complete variable domain reads KAGVTQTPRYLIKTRGQQVTLSCSPISGHRSVSWYQQTPGQGLQFLFEYFSETQRNKGNFPGRFSGRQFSNSRSEMNVSTLELGDSALYLCASSPDRDPYEQYFGPGTRLTVT.

The chain recombines TRBV21-1 with TRBJ1-5; TRBD1 is the table's D call, not checked against the DNA. TRBV21-1 is designated a pseudogene. The CDR3 has 15 amino acids. In DNA form, the CDR3 reads TGTGCCAGCAGCAAAGGGGGCAGGGGCTGTCAGCCCCAGCATTTT. It encodes CASSKGGRGCQPQHF.

The rearrangement links TRBV5-1 to TRBJ1-4; no definite D call. The germline gives CDR1 SGHRS, CDR2 YFSETQ. V lost 7 bases and J 0 bases, leaving 13 bases between the germline ends. CDR3 size: 15 residues. The CDR3 sequence: CASSHSAATNEKLFF. DNA for the CDR3: TGCGCCAGCTCACATAGCGCCGCAACTAATGAAAAACTGTTTTTT.

The genes are TRBV30 and TRBJ1-6; D may be TRBD1 (5 bases). The CDR3 runs 13 residues. The germline V gene has CDR1 GTSNPN and CDR2 SVGIG (reference sequence). The V end was cut by 1 base, the J end by 5 bases, with 6 bases between. The CDR3 reads CAWSEGDNSPLHF. The CDR3 coding sequence is TGTGCCTGGAGTGAAGGGGATAATTCACCCCTCCACTTT.